Listed here are 25 T cell receptor beta chains from one sample, sequenced in a study of response to subunit inactivated influenza vaccine. Using its own MiXCR run on the RT-PCR reads, TCRdb lists one record per CDR3 protein. Among 600,000 to 850,000 distinct CDR3 sequences listed, 14% were seen once. The sample was PBMCs from blood, taken 14 to 15 days before vaccination. These receptors were taken from a man aged 50-60 years who received an inactivated influenza vaccine.

This chain connects TRBV20-1 to TRBJ2-3; D possibly uses TRBD1 or TRBD2 (6 bases each). In germline, CDR1 is DFQATT, CDR2 SNEGSKA (reference sequence). The CDR3 has 15 amino acids. Trimming cost V 3 bases and J 0 bases, with 13 bases left between them. The CDR3 nucleotides read TGCAGTGCTAGGGGGACGGGGGCCAGCACAGATACGCAGTATTTT. It translates to CSARGTGASTDTQYF.

This clonotype was counted between two and nine times. The rearrangement links TRBV20-1 to TRBJ2-7; 8 bases map to TRBD2. Trimming removed 5 bases from V and 3 bases from J; junction bases left unmatched: 12. CDR1 DFQATT and CDR2 SNEGSKA come from the germline V gene (reference sequence). This CDR3 comprises 15 residues. CDR3 nucleotides: TGCAGTGCTCCCCGTTCCGCGCGGGGGGTCTACGAGCAGTACTTC. Residues: CSAPRSARGVYEQYF.

At least ten counts were recorded for this clonotype. The chain links TRBV4-3 to TRBJ1-2; D gene unclear. V gave up 0 bases and J gave up 1 base, with 15 bases separating them. This CDR3 region has 17 residues. CDR1 and CDR2 from the germline V gene are LGHNA and YSLEER. The CDR3 DNA follows: TGCGCCAGCAGCCAAGAATTGCCGCTTGCAAGTAACTATGGCTACACCTTC. This translates into CASSQELPLASNYGYTF.

The genes are TRBV27 and TRBJ1-5; a weak D match, TRBD1 (5 bases). Per germline, CDR1 MNHEY and CDR2 SMNVEV (reference sequence). CDR3 size: 14 residues. V was clipped by 3 bases and J by 9 bases, with 15 bases between them. CDR3 sequence reads: CASSFRVGPWPQHF. CDR3 nucleotides: TGTGCCAGCAGTTTCAGGGTGGGCCCCTGGCCCCAGCATTTT.

This clonotype was detected a few times. The chain has TRBV24-1 and TRBJ2-1; weak D call: TRBD1 (6 bases). CDR3 length: 17 amino acids. V was cut by 5 bases and J by 7 bases, with 23 bases left in between. Germline V gene sequence: CDR1 KGHDR, CDR2 SFDVKD. CDR3 in DNA: TGTGCCACCAGTGGCAAGGTAGGACAGAGCACCTTAAATGAGCAGTTCTTC. Protein product: CATSGKVGQSTLNEQFF.

This clonotype was detected ten times or more. The chain carries TRBV12-3 or TRBV12-4 and TRBJ2-7; 8 bases fit TRBD1. This CDR3 contains 13 residues. The V segment lost 5 bases and the J segment 4 bases; nucleotides outside the gene matches: 4. In DNA, the CDR3 is TGTGCCAGCAGTCGACAGGGGAGATACGAGCAGTACTTC. Protein product: CASSRQGRYEQYF.

The V gene is TRBV3-1, the J gene TRBJ2-1; 10 positions agree with TRBD2. V dropped 4 bases and J dropped 4; count of bases not matched to a gene: 13. Germline CDR1 reads LGHDT; CDR2 reads YNNKEL (reference sequence). CDR3 length equals 18 residues. The CDR3 DNA reads as TGTGCCAGCAGCCCCTCTCGGCTAGCGGGGGATCTATACAATGAGCAGTTCTTC. It translates to CASSPSRLAGDLYNEQFF.

There are many counts of this clonotype. CDR3 coding DNA: TGCGCCAGCAGCCCAATCGCCGGACCCCGGGAACAGACCCAGTACTTC. It yields the protein CASSPIAGPREQTQYF. The chain uses TRBV5-1 and TRBJ2-5, with D maybe TRBD2 (5 bases). V lost 4 bases, J lost 6 bases, and 22 bases lay in between. Germline V gene lookup returns CDR1 SGHRS and CDR2 YFSETQ. This CDR3 spans 16 amino acids. Combining the CDR3 with reference TRBV5-1 and TRBJ2-5 gives the whole variable domain KAGVTQTPRYLIKTRGQQVTLSCSPISGHRSVSWYQQTPGQGLQFLFEYFSETQRNKGNFPGRFSGRQFSNSRSEMNVSTLELGDSALYLCASSPIAGPREQTQYFGPGTRLLVL.

This clonotype turned up a few times. The V and J genes are TRBV28 and TRBJ2-3, with D unclear. Germline values: CDR1 MDHEN, CDR2 SYDVKM. CDR3 length: 18 residues. V was shortened by 3 bases and J by 2 bases, with 21 bases between the two germline ends. The CDR3 bases are TGTGCCAGCAGTTTTCTTTTCGGAGACCTTCCAATCACAGATACGCAGTATTTT. It specifies CASSFLFGDLPITDTQYF.

This clonotype was seen only a few times. The V gene is TRBV14, the J gene TRBJ2-1, with D possibly being TRBD2 (6 bases). The CDR3 has 15 amino acids. The V and J ends lost 7 bases and 4 bases respectively, with 17 bases between them. Per the germline V gene, CDR1 is SGHDN and CDR2 is FVKESK. The CDR3 sequence is CASTLRGTPYNEQFF. The CDR3 nucleotides read TGTGCCAGCACACTGCGGGGCACCCCGTACAATGAGCAGTTCTTC.

The J gene is TRBJ2-2, the V gene TRBV5-1; 16 bases match TRBD2. The CDR3 is made up of 17 amino acids. CDR1 is SGHRS, CDR2 YFSETQ, per germline. V lost 4 bases, J lost 4 bases, and 4 bases stayed unmatched. The CDR3: CASSDGTSGRGTGELFF. CDR3 coding DNA: TGCGCCAGCAGCGACGGGACTAGCGGGAGGGGCACCGGGGAGCTGTTTTTT.

CDR3 residues: CASSATTPGTGELFF. DNA for the CDR3: TGTGCCAGCAGCGCCACAACTCCCGGGACCGGGGAGCTGTTTTTT. The genes are TRBV9 and TRBJ2-2; D gene unclear. V was shortened by 3 bases and J by 5 bases, with 14 bases between the two germline ends. The CDR3 sequence is 15 residues long. The germline CDR1 and CDR2 sequences are SGDLS and YYNGEE.

This clonotype has only a few counts. This chain links TRBV29-1 with TRBJ1-1, with 8 nucleotides matching TRBD1. The V segment lost 6 bases and the J segment 1 base; nucleotides outside the gene matches: 4. The CDR3 covers 13 residues. From germline, CDR1 is SQVTM and CDR2 ANQGSEA. CDR3 in DNA: TGCAGCGTGTACGGGACAGGGAACACTGAAGCTTTCTTT. Translation gives CSVYGTGNTEAFF.

This clonotype was observed a few times. The J gene is TRBJ2-7, the V gene TRBV3-1; D might be TRBD1 (7 bases). Germline CDR1 and CDR2: LGHDT and YNNKEL (reference sequence). This CDR3 has 16 amino acids. V was clipped by 2 bases and J by 6 bases, with 20 bases between them. The CDR3 sequence is CASSQNFRTQGGEQYF. The CDR3 nucleotides read TGTGCCAGCAGCCAAAATTTCCGGACCCAGGGGGGCGAGCAGTACTTC.

This clonotype has at least ten counts. The rearrangement links TRBV5-1 to TRBJ1-4; a weak D match, TRBD1 (5 bases). V was cut by 3 bases and J by 6 bases, with 18 bases left in between. Germline CDR1 and CDR2: SGHRS and YFSETQ. This CDR3 is 16 amino acids long. Written as DNA, the CDR3 is TGCGCCAGCAGCTCCTATTCCGGGACTGAGTATGAAAAACTGTTTTTT. Its protein is CASSSYSGTEYEKLFF.

CDR3 nucleotides: TGCGCCAGCAGTCAGATAGCGGGAGGCGGGGTTGAGCAGTTCTTC. Residues: CASSQIAGGGVEQFF. The genes are TRBV5-1 and TRBJ2-1, with 10 nucleotides matching TRBD2. This CDR3 is built from 15 residues. Germline V CDR1 and CDR2: SGHRS, YFSETQ. V gave up 5 bases and J gave up 9 bases; unmatched junction bases: 11.

This clonotype was seen a few times. V is TRBV3-1 and J is TRBJ2-3; D is undetermined. CDR3 size: 17 residues. V was cut by 1 base and J by 0 bases, with 14 bases left in between. Germline-derived CDR1 and CDR2 are LGHDT and YNNKEL (reference sequence). This CDR3 is CASSQVIRTGSTDTQYF. The CDR3 region has the DNA TGTGCCAGCAGCCAAGTTATCCGGACCGGAAGCACAGATACGCAGTATTTT.

This clonotype was observed a handful of times. This chain uses TRBV5-6 with TRBJ2-3; D is possibly TRBD1 (7 bases). CDR1 is SGHDT, CDR2 YYEEEE, per germline. This CDR3 has 16 residues. Trimming took off 0 bases at V and 6 bases at J, with 17 bases between the two ends. DNA for the CDR3: TGTGCCAGCAGCTTGGGGGCAGGGGGGAGTATGGATACGCAGTATTTT. Translation: CASSLGAGGSMDTQYF.

In its sample, this clonotype was seen a few times. The chain has TRBV19 and TRBJ2-7, with D unresolved. Deletions cut 3 bases from V and 0 bases from J, with 6 bases between. The CDR3 covers 13 residues. CDR1 LNHDA and CDR2 SQIVND come from the germline V gene (reference sequence). The CDR3 DNA sequence: TGTGCCAGTAGTATCGCGGCCTCCTACGAGCAGTACTTC. Amino acids: CASSIAASYEQYF. The variable domain in full, completed from reference TRBV19 and TRBJ2-7, reads DGGITQSPKYLFRKEGQNVTLSCEQNLNHDAMYWYRQDPGQGLRLIYYSQIVNDFQKGDIAEGYSVSREKKESFPLTVTSAQKNPTAFYLCASSIAASYEQYFGPGTRLTVT.

This clonotype was seen a handful of times. V usage is TRBV6-1 and J usage is TRBJ2-7; D is perhaps TRBD2 (6 bases). Germline values: CDR1 MNHNS, CDR2 SASEGT. CDR3 length equals 14 residues. Trimming took 7 bases from V and 3 from J, leaving 16 bases between them. In DNA, the CDR3 is TGTGCCAGCAACCCGGGACTGCCATTCTACGAGCAGTACTTC. Amino acid sequence: CASNPGLPFYEQYF.

The chain couples TRBV5-1 to TRBJ1-1; D unclear. Germline V CDR1 and CDR2: SGHRS, YFSETQ. Trimming stripped 6 bases from V and 6 bases from J, with 15 bases between. This CDR3 spans 13 amino acids. The CDR3 DNA is TGCGCCAGCACTTCCCGACCTGGGGCTGAAGCTTTCTTT. Amino acid sequence: CASTSRPGAEAFF. Variable domain in full (rest from reference TRBV5-1 and TRBJ1-1): KAGVTQTPRYLIKTRGQQVTLSCSPISGHRSVSWYQQTPGQGLQFLFEYFSETQRNKGNFPGRFSGRQFSNSRSEMNVSTLELGDSALYLCASTSRPGAEAFFGQGTRLTVV.

The rearrangement joins TRBV29-1 to TRBJ2-6, with a tentative D call TRBD2 (6 bases). The CDR3 loop spans 16 amino acids. The ends were cut back, 4 bases at V and 0 bases at J, with 13 bases in the middle. Germline loops: CDR1 SQVTM, CDR2 ANQGSEA. The CDR3 DNA reads TGCAGCGTTGCGACTAGTGTCACCTCTGGGGCCAACGTCCTGACTTTC. Encoded protein: CSVATSVTSGANVLTF.

The chain uses TRBV11-2 and TRBJ2-3; no firm D call. V was pared by 5 bases and J by 4 bases, with 10 bases between. CDR1 is SGHAT, CDR2 FQNNGV, per germline. This CDR3 region has 13 residues. DNA of the CDR3: TGTGCCAGCAGCGCCGATAGAGCAGATACGCAGTATTTT. Its protein product is CASSADRADTQYF.

In this sample, this clonotype turned up a few times. The J gene is TRBJ2-1, the V gene TRBV6-1; 8 nucleotides agree with TRBD2. The CDR3 sequence is 14 residues long. Germline V gene data show CDR1 as MNHNS and CDR2 as SASEGT. Losses at the gene ends were 5 bases for V and 5 bases for J; bases not matched to a gene: 5. The DNA for the CDR3 is TGTGCCAGCAGTCTAGCGGGCAGGGACAATGAGCAGTTCTTC. Amino acid sequence: CASSLAGRDNEQFF.

The rearrangement uses TRBV10-3 and TRBJ2-5, with 8 bases matching TRBD1. The CDR3 runs 14 residues. Germline assignment: CDR1 ENHRY and CDR2 SYGVKD. J gave up 5 bases and V 10 bases, and 12 bases lay outside the gene matches. The CDR3 protein is CATTDRDEGETQYF. CDR3 sequence (DNA): TGTGCCACAACGGACAGGGACGAGGGGGAGACCCAGTACTTC.